This paragraph reports one T cell receptor (beta chain). Its target is not known. Germline values: CDR1 MDHEN, CDR2 SYDVKM. This CDR3 contains 15 residues. V dropped 7 bases and J dropped 6 bases, with 21 bases sitting between them. Researchers partitioned CD4+ cells into CD45RA+ naive and CD45RA-negative memory subsets. The source of the sample is a study of shared clonotypes between healthy human individuals. The overall study: The donor pool was made up of a couple of women and a few men aged 18 to 49. Per donor, three plates held CD4 naive cells, three held CD4 memory, two held CD8 naive and one held CD8 memory.

Study findings and constraints: Non-shared clonotypes displayed generation probabilities falling below those of clonotypes present in all four donors.

Method: immunoSEQ multiplex PCR; TCRdb's copy keeps in-frame clones and lacks some. The sample carries some 1,100,000 clones, around 78% recorded once. The sequenced sample was memory CD4+ T cells from PBMCs. Described subset: CD45RA-negative fraction. The chain couples TRBV28 to TRBJ1-1, with no clear D. This sequence originates from a man between 18 and 35 years old in good health. Some clones in this sample may be carry-over from other donors' samples. The CDR3: CASTLFRVVAAEAFF. For the CDR3, the DNA is TGTGCCAGCACCCTTTTCCGGGTGGTGGCAGCTGAAGCTTTCTTT.